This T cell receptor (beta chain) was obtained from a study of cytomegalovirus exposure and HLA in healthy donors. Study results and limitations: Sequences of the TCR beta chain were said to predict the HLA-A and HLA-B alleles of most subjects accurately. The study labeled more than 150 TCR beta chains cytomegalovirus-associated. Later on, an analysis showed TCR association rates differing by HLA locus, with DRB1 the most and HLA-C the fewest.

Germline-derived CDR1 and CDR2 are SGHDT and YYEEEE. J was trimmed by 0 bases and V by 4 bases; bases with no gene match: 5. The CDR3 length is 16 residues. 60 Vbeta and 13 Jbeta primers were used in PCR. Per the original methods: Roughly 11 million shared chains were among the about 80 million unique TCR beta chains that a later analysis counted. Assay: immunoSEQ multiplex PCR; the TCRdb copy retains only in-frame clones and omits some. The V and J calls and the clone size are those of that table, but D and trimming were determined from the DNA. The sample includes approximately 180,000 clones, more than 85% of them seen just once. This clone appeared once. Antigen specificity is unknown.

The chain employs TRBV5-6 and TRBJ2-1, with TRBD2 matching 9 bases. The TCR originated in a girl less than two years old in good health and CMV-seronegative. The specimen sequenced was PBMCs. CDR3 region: CASSPNSGSSYNEQFF. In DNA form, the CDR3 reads TGTGCCAGCAGCCCAAATAGCGGGAGCTCCTACAATGAGCAGTTCTTC.